This T cell receptor (beta chain) was profiled in a study of T cell changes during pregnancy in multiple sclerosis. Method: immunoSEQ multiplex PCR; TCRdb's copy keeps in-frame clones and lacks some. The sample carries 51,000 or so clones, roughly 93% recorded once. Germline values: CDR1 SGDLS, CDR2 YYNGEE. CDR3 length equals 19 residues. J was trimmed by 1 base and V by 4 bases; bases with no gene match: 18. The receptor comes from a female donor with multiple sclerosis, enrolled in a pregnancy study. The J gene is TRBJ2-3, the V gene TRBV9, with 7 bases identical to TRBD2. The source was peripheral blood, collected in the second trimester of pregnancy. CDR3 amino acids: CASSPSLAEGRLGTDTQYF. The CDR3 DNA follows: TGTGCCAGCAGCCCAAGTCTAGCGGAGGGGCGTTTGGGCACAGATACGCAGTATTTT.